This entry describes one T cell receptor beta chain. TCRdb reprocessed the 5' RACE reads; each CDR3 protein has one entry and no DNA is given. Its clone listing holds 300,000 to 500,000 distinct CDR3 sequences. This entry belongs to a study of T cells expressing NK-cell markers. This CDR3 contains 16 residues. The TCR comes from a woman aged 50 to 65 in good health. The chain carries TRBV12-3 or TRBV12-4 and TRBJ2-7; the D call of TRBD2 rests on TCRdb alone, since no DNA is present to check it. The material sequenced was blood T cells: a sorted CD56 or NKG2C T cell subset, CD4+ or CD8+ T cells, or bulk PBMC T cells (not recorded which). CDR3 amino acids: CASSSPRLAGPYEQYF.